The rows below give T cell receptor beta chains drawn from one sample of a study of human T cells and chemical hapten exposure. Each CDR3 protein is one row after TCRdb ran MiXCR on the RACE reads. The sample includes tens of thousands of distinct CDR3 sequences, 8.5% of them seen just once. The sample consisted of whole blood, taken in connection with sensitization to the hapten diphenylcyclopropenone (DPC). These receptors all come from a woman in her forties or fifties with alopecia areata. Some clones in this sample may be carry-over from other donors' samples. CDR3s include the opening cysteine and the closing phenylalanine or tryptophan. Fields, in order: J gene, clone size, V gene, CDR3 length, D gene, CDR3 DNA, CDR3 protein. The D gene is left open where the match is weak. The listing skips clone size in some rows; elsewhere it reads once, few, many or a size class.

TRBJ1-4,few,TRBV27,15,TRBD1,TGTGCCAGCAGTTCGGCTGGGACAGCTAATGAAAAACTGTTTTTT,CASSSAGTANEKLFF
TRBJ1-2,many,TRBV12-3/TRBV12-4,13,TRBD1,TGTGCCAGCAGTCGGGGACAGGGCTATGGCTACACCTTC,CASSRGQGYGYTF
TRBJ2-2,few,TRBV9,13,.,TGTGCCAGCAGCGTACTGGACACCGGGGAGCTGTTTTTT,CASSVLDTGELFF
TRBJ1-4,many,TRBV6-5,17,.,TGTGCCAGCACCCACTTACCCCGGTCGGCAACTAATGAAAAACTGTTTTTT,CASTHLPRSATNEKLFF
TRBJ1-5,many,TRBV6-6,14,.,TGTGCCAGCAGTTACGGGGGGGAGGGGCAGCCCCAGCATTTT,CASSYGGEGQPQHF
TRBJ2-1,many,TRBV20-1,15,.,TGCAGTGCTAGAGAAACGGGGGTCTCCTACAATGAGCAGTTCTTC,CSARETGVSYNEQFF
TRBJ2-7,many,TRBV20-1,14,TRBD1,TGCAGTGCTAGGGACAGGGGGTCCCCCTACGAGCAGTACTTC,CSARDRGSPYEQYF
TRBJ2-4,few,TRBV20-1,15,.,TGCAGTGCTGCCCAGATGGAACTAGCCAAAAACATTCAGTACTTC,CSAAQMELAKNIQYF
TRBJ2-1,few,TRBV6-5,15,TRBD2,TGTGCCAGCAGCCTTACTAGCGGGCTTTACAATGAGCAGTTCTTC,CASSLTSGLYNEQFF
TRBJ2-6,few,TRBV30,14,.,TGTGCCGGACCCCCTCGCTCTGGGGCCAACGTCCTGACTTTC,CAGPPRSGANVLTF
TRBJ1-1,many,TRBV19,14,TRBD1,TGTGCCACGGACAGGGGAGCGGGGATCACTGAAGCTTTCTTT,CATDRGAGITEAFF
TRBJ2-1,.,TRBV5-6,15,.,TGTGCCAGCAGCTTGGACCGACTGACAGCCCGGGGTGAGTTCTTC,CASSLDRLTARGEFF
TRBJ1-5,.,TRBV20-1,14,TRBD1,TGCAGTGCGCCTAAAGGGACAGGGAGGCAGCCCCAGCATTTT,CSAPKGTGRQPQHF
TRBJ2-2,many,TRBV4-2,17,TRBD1,TGTGCCAGCAGCCCTGGCGGGGGACAGGGGAGAATGGGGGAGCTGTTTTTT,CASSPGGGQGRMGELFF
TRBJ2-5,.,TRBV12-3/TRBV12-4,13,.,TGTGCCAGCACCTCGACAGCACAAGAGACCCAGTACTTC,CASTSTAQETQYF
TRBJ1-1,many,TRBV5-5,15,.,TGTGCCAGCAGCTCCACGGGGCTTCAGAACACTGAAGCTTTCTTT,CASSSTGLQNTEAFF
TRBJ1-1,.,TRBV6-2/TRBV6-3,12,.,TGTGAAAGAAGAACCTCAGGGCCTGAAGCTTTCTTT,CERRTSGPEAFF
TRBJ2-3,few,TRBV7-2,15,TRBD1,TGTGCCAGCAGCCGGGACAGGGACTACACAGATACGCAGTATTTT,CASSRDRDYTDTQYF
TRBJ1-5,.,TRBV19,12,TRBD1,TGTGCCAGTGGTACAGGGGATCAGCCCCAGCATTTT,CASGTGDQPQHF
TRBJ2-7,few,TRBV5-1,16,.,TGCGCCAGCAGCTTGGAGTCCAGGTCCTCCCTAAAGGAGCAGTACTTC,CASSLESRSSLKEQYF
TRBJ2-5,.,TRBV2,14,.,TGTGCCAGCAGTGAATGGAGCGGACAAGAGACCCAGTACTTC,CASSEWSGQETQYF
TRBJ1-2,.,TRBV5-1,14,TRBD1,TGCGCCAGCAGCTTGGGGGACAGTGCGTCGGGCTACACCTTC,CASSLGDSASGYTF
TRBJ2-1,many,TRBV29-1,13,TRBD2,TGCAGCGTTCGTAGCGGGAGTTACAATGAGCAGTTCTTC,CSVRSGSYNEQFF
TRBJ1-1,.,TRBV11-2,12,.,TGTGCCAGCAGCACGTTGAACACTGAAGCTTTCTTT,CASSTLNTEAFF
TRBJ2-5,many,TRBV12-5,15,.,TGTGCTAGTGGTTGGGGCCCGGCAGGCGGGGAGACCCAGTACTTC,CASGWGPAGGETQYF
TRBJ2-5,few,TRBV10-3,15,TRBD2,TGTGCCATCAGTGAGAAACTAGCGGGAGGTGAGACCCAGTACTTC,CAISEKLAGGETQYF
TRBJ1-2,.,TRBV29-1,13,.,TGCAGCGCTGTGCAACAGGGAAACTATGGCTACACCTTC,CSAVQQGNYGYTF
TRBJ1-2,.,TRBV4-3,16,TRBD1,TGCGCCAGCAGCCAAGATGTAAGGACAGGGGGTTATGGCTACACCTTC,CASSQDVRTGGYGYTF
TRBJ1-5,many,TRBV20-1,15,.,TGCAGTGCTTCCTTGGACAGTCTTTCGGGTCAGCCCCAGCATTTT,CSASLDSLSGQPQHF
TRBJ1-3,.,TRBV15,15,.,TGTGCCACCAGCACCCGGACTATCTCTGGAAACACCATATATTTT,CATSTRTISGNTIYF
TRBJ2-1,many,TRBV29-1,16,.,TGCAGCGTTGAATTTGGACACGAAAACTCCTACAATGAGCAGTTCTTC,CSVEFGHENSYNEQFF
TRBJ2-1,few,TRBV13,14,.,TGTGCCAGCAGCTTGGGGACACCCTACAATGAGCAGTTCTTC,CASSLGTPYNEQFF
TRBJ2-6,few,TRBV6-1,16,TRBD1,TGTGCCAGCAGTGGGACAGGGGGGGCTGGGGCCAACGTCCTGACTTTC,CASSGTGGAGANVLTF
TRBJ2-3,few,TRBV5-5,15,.,TGTGCCAGCAGCTTGCAGGGTACCCGCACAGATACGCAGTATTTT,CASSLQGTRTDTQYF
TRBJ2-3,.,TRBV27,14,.,TGTGCCAGCAGTTTTAGTGGCCCCGGGGATACGCAGTATTTT,CASSFSGPGDTQYF
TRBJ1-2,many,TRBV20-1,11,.,TGCAGTGCTAGAACCATCAATGGCTACACCTTC,CSARTINGYTF
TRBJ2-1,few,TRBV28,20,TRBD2,TGTGCCAGCAGTTCCCCTGGGTCAGGAGCGGGAGGGCCCCCCTACAATGAGCAGTTCTTC,CASSSPGSGAGGPPYNEQFF
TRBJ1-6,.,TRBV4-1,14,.,TGCGCCAGCAGCCAAGGGGATTACAATTCACCCCTCCACTTT,CASSQGDYNSPLHF
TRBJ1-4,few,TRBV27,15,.,TGTGCCAGCAGTCCGCGGGGCAGGGCGACTGAAAAACTGTTTTTT,CASSPRGRATEKLFF
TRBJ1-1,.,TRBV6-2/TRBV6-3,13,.,TGTGCCGGTCGACATGTGGGTCTCACTGAAGCTTTCTTT,CAGRHVGLTEAFF
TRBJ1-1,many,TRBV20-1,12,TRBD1,TGCAGTGCTAAGAGGGGGCCCGGTGAAGCTTTCTTT,CSAKRGPGEAFF
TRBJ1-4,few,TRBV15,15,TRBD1,TGTGCCACCAGCACTACAGGGGGGACTAATGAAAAACTGTTTTTT,CATSTTGGTNEKLFF
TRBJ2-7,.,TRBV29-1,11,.,TGCAGCGTTGAAAACTACTACGAGCAGTACTTC,CSVENYYEQYF
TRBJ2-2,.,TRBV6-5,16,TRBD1,TGTGCCAGCAGGGCTCCGGGACAGGGGAACACCGGGGAGCTGTTTTTT,CASRAPGQGNTGELFF
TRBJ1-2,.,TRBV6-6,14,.,TGTGCCAGCAGTTACTCTGAGGAGGGGGTCGGCTACACCTTC,CASSYSEEGVGYTF
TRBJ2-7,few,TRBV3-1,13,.,TGTGCCAGCAGCCCCGGACGCGGCTACGAGCAGTACTTC,CASSPGRGYEQYF
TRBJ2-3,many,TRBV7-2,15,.,TGTGCCAGCAGCTCCGAAAACCGGCCCACAGATACGCAGTATTTT,CASSSENRPTDTQYF
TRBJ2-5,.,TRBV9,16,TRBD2,TGTGCCAGCAGCGTAGGGGAGACTAGCGGGAAGGAGACCCAGTACTTC,CASSVGETSGKETQYF
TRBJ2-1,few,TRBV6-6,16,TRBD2,TGTGCCAGCAGTTACCCCACTAGCGGGGGTACTAATGAGCAGTTCTTC,CASSYPTSGGTNEQFF
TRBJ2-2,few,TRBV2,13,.,TGTGCCAGCAGGGGGGAGAATACCGGGGAGCTGTTTTTT,CASRGENTGELFF
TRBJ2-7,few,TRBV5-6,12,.,TGTGCCAGCAGCGACGGGATCTACGAGCAGTACTTC,CASSDGIYEQYF
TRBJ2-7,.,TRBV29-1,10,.,TGCAGCGTTCAGGGGTACGAGCAGTACTTC,CSVQGYEQYF
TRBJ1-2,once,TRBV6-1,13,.,TGTGCCAGCAGTGAACCTAGCAACTATGGCTACACCTTC,CASSEPSNYGYTF
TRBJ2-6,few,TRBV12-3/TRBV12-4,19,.,TGTGCCAGCAGCCTTGGGGGCGGAATAATTGGCGAAGGGGCCAACGTCCTGACTTTC,CASSLGGGIIGEGANVLTF
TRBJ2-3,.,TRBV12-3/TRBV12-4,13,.,TGTGCCAGCAACCCCGGGGGCGCAGATACGCAGTATTTT,CASNPGGADTQYF